This is a list of T cell receptor beta chains from one sample in a study of shared T cell receptors in the human thymus. The protocol was immunoSEQ multiplex PCR, while the TCRdb copy is restricted to in-frame clones and leaves out a portion. The repertoire holds some 640,000 clones, with about 89% as singletons. This sample also belongs to another study, concerning human thymus T cells.

Sequenced: thymocytes. The receptors derive from a boy younger than two with a congenital heart defect. CDR3s include the opening cysteine and the closing phenylalanine or tryptophan. The D gene is left open where the match is weak. Some rows have no size entry. The others give once, few or many, or a class for an expanded clone.

-	TRBV7-8	-	TRBJ1-3	19	TGTGCCAGCAGCTTAGGGGGGGGAGGGGGTTCGCCCATGGGAAACACCATATATTTT	CASSLGGGGGSPMGNTIYF
-	TRBV27	few	TRBJ2-3	17	TGTGCCAGCAGGGCTCTAGAGACTGAGGAGAACACAGATACGCAGTATTTT	CASRALETEENTDTQYF
TRBD1	TRBV30	-	TRBJ1-5	16	TGTGCCTGGAGTGGGACAGGAGCCTATAGCAATCAGCCCCAGCATTTT	CAWSGTGAYSNQPQHF
TRBD1	TRBV5-1	-	TRBJ2-2	16	TGCGCCAGCAGCACGGGACAGGGGAAAAACACCGGGGAGCTGTTTTTT	CASSTGQGKNTGELFF
-	TRBV29-1	-	TRBJ2-3	17	TGCAGCGTTGAAGTTTGGGCGGGCCCCCGGAACACAGATACGCAGTATTTT	CSVEVWAGPRNTDTQYF
TRBD2	TRBV18	-	TRBJ2-1	18	TGTGCCAGCTCACCAAATTCTCCAGCGGGGGGCACGGAGAATGAGCAGTTCTTC	CASSPNSPAGGTENEQFF
TRBD1	TRBV28	-	TRBJ2-7	14	TGTGCCAGCAGAAAAAGACAGGGGGCGTGGGAGCAGTACTTC	CASRKRQGAWEQYF
-	TRBV2	-	TRBJ2-7	13	TGTGCCAGCAGTGAGGGCAGGGTTTACGAGCAGTACTTC	CASSEGRVYEQYF
-	TRBV4-1	-	TRBJ2-2	17	TGCGCCAGCAGCCAAGGTCTACAGGGTGCCGTTACCGGGGAGCTGTTTTTT	CASSQGLQGAVTGELFF
-	TRBV9	once	TRBJ2-3	16	TGTGCCAGCAGCGTAGGGGGCACGGGTATGAAAGATACGCAGTATTTT	CASSVGGTGMKDTQYF
-	TRBV6-5	-	TRBJ1-4	16	TGTGCCAGCAGTTACACCCCAGGGCAGGGGAGAGAAAAACTGTTTTTT	CASSYTPGQGREKLFF
TRBD2	TRBV2	once	TRBJ2-7	17	TGTGCCAGCAGTGAGGGGGGACTAGCGGTAAACTCGGGGGAGCAGTACTTC	CASSEGGLAVNSGEQYF
TRBD1	TRBV5-8	-	TRBJ2-6	18	TGTGCCAGCAGCGACCGGGACAGGGTTTTCTCTGGGGCCAACGTCCTGACTTTC	CASSDRDRVFSGANVLTF
-	TRBV4-2	-	TRBJ1-1	13	TGTGCCAGCAGCCAACATGGGACAAGTGAAGCTTTCTTT	CASSQHGTSEAFF
-	TRBV28	once	TRBJ1-1	17	TGTGCCAGCAGTCCCTCGGACAGCCCTTTCATGAACACTGAAGCTTTCTTT	CASSPSDSPFMNTEAFF
-	TRBV6-1	-	TRBJ1-5	15	TGTGCCAGCAGTCTCGACCCCGTGGAGAATCAGCCCCAGCATTTT	CASSLDPVENQPQHF
TRBD1	TRBV9	once	TRBJ2-7	15	TGTGCCAGCAGTGCCGGACCCAGGGGGCTATACGAGCAGTACTTC	CASSAGPRGLYEQYF
TRBD1	TRBV19	few	TRBJ1-6	15	TGTGCCAGTAGTACCGGACAGGGAGGCGATTCACCCCTCCACTTT	CASSTGQGGDSPLHF
-	TRBV6-6	-	TRBJ1-6	15	TGTGCCAGCAGTCCACGGGAGGGTAGTAATTCACCCCTCCACTTT	CASSPREGSNSPLHF
TRBD1	TRBV30	once	TRBJ2-7	14	TGTGCCTGGAGCCCCCCGGACAGGGTCGACGAGCAGTACTTC	CAWSPPDRVDEQYF
-	TRBV7-2	-	TRBJ2-7	16	TGTGCCAGCAGCCTCGATAATCTAGCGACTTTATACGAGCAGTACTTC	CASSLDNLATLYEQYF
-	TRBV27	-	TRBJ2-1	16	TGTGCCAGCCGTCCCCTGTCCCAGGTCTCCTACAATGAGCAGTTCTTC	CASRPLSQVSYNEQFF
TRBD2	TRBV7-2	-	TRBJ2-5	17	TGTGCCAGCAGCACCATCCCGGATCGGGGGGGGGTGGAGACCCAGTACTTC	CASSTIPDRGGVETQYF
-	TRBV6-1	-	TRBJ1-4	15	TGTGCCAGCGAAAAGGAACACAGCCTCAATGAAAAACTGTTTTTT	CASEKEHSLNEKLFF
TRBD2	TRBV5-1	-	TRBJ2-1	16	TGCGCCAGCAGCCATGTTAGCGGGAGGGAGGGTAATGAGCAGTTCTTC	CASSHVSGREGNEQFF